The T cell receptor (beta chain) under discussion was sequenced for a study of tumour-infiltrating T cells in Burkitt lymphoma. Study summary: The Burkitt lymphoma cohort spanned all epidemiological subtypes. Survival, overall and progression-free, tracked with productive clonality.

This clone appeared a few times. Antigen unknown. General study results and limits: Several public clonotypes recurred in numerous Burkitt lymphoma patients.

The CDR3 runs 13 residues. Trimming cost V 4 bases and J 7 bases, with 13 bases left between them. Germline-derived CDR1 and CDR2 are SNHLY and FYNNEI. Repertoires were generated with immunoSEQ multiplex PCR, while TCRdb's copy carries only in-frame clones and drops some. The table lists about 3,300 clones, roughly 14% of them singletons. This chain connects TRBV2 to TRBJ1-1; no firm D call. This receptor was identified in a human donor with Burkitt lymphoma. Input material: tumor tissue. Here the CDR3 reads CASSGVGSYEAFF. The CDR3 DNA reads TGTGCCAGCAGTGGGGTAGGCTCCTATGAAGCTTTCTTT.